Listed below are T cell receptor beta chains from one sample, sequenced in a study of T cell responses to AZD1222 COVID-19 vaccine. Repertoires were generated with immunoSEQ multiplex PCR, while TCRdb's copy carries only in-frame clones and drops some. This sample has 150,000 to 200,000 clones, with approximately 92% found just once. Specimen: peripheral blood, collected on day 0 of AZD1222 vaccination. These receptors were collected from an adult in good health. CDR3s include the opening cysteine and the closing phenylalanine or tryptophan. A D gene is named only where the DNA matches it firmly. Expanded clones are given a class, and other clones once, few, many or no size at all.

>TRBJ1-1|TRBV5-4|NA|NA
CASSGGTWNTEAFF
TGTGCCAGCAGCGGGGGGACGTGGAACACTGAAGCTTTCTTT
>TRBJ1-6|TRBV3-1/TRBV3-2|NA|NA
CASSQDAQHNSPLHF
TGTGCCAGCAGCCAAGATGCGCAGCATAATTCACCCCTCCACTTT
>TRBJ1-2|TRBV7-9|NA|NA
CASSLGDGYTF
TGTGCCAGCAGCTTAGGGGATGGCTACACCTTC
>TRBJ2-2|TRBV10-3|once|NA
CAISDRGGGHNTGELFF
TGTGCCATCAGTGATCGGGGCGGGGGACATAACACCGGGGAGCTGTTTTTT
>TRBJ1-6|TRBV7-9|NA|NA
CASGDGIYNSPLHF
TGTGCCAGCGGTGACGGCATCTATAATTCACCCCTCCACTTT
>TRBJ2-1|TRBV18|NA|TRBD2
CASSPRVPLAGGPNEQFF
TGTGCCAGCTCACCACGGGTTCCACTAGCGGGGGGGCCCAATGAGCAGTTCTTC
>TRBJ2-7|TRBV6-2/TRBV6-3|NA|TRBD2
CASTPGGSPYEQYF
TGTGCCAGCACCCCCGGGGGGTCCCCCTACGAGCAGTACTTC
>TRBJ1-1|TRBV7-2|NA|NA
CASSLAHEWNTEAFF
TGTGCCAGCAGCTTAGCCCACGAATGGAACACTGAAGCTTTCTTT
>TRBJ1-6|TRBV10-1|NA|TRBD1
CASSRTGAPSPLHF
TGCGCCAGCAGTCGGACAGGGGCGCCTTCACCCCTCCACTTT
>TRBJ2-2|TRBV24-1|few|NA
CATSEGTPGEELFF
TGTGCCACCAGTGAAGGGACCCCAGGTGAGGAGCTGTTTTTT
>TRBJ2-1|TRBV30|NA|TRBD1
CAWRGQGAYNEQFF
TGTGCCTGGAGGGGACAGGGGGCTTACAATGAGCAGTTCTTC
>TRBJ1-1|TRBV19|once|NA
CASSFEGLNTEAFF
TGTGCCAGTAGTTTTGAGGGGTTAAACACTGAAGCTTTCTTT
>TRBJ2-3|TRBV9|NA|TRBD1
CASSPGTGLSDTQYF
TGTGCCAGCAGCCCCGGGACAGGGTTGTCAGATACGCAGTATTTT
>TRBJ2-5|TRBV2|NA|NA
CASSEAQRQETQYF
TGTGCCAGCAGTGAAGCGCAGAGACAAGAGACCCAGTACTTC
>TRBJ2-5|TRBV19|NA|NA
CASSMNQETQYF
TGTGCCAGTAGTATGAACCAAGAGACCCAGTACTTC
>TRBJ2-3|TRBV21-1|once|NA
CASSYPSGTLITDTQYF
TGTGCCAGCAGCTACCCTTCGGGGACCCTAATCACAGATACGCAGTATTTT
>TRBJ1-1|TRBV6-2/TRBV6-3|few|TRBD1
CASSDTGARFGTEAFF
TGTGCCAGCAGTGACACAGGGGCGCGGTTTGGGACTGAAGCTTTCTTT
>TRBJ1-1|TRBV10-3|NA|NA
CSSGTDTEAFF
TGTTCATCAGGGACCGACACTGAAGCTTTCTTT
>TRBJ1-6|TRBV7-2|once|NA
CASSLSGGRSPLHF
TGTGCCAGCAGCTTAAGTGGGGGCCGATCACCCCTCCACTTT
>TRBJ1-6|TRBV5-1|NA|NA
CASSFETGLAKRGRNSPLHF
TGCGCCAGCAGCTTCGAAACGGGCCTAGCTAAGAGGGGCCGAAATTCACCCCTCCACTTT
>TRBJ2-1|TRBV9|NA|NA
CASSVEGHNEQFF
TGTGCCAGCAGCGTAGAGGGGCACAATGAGCAGTTCTTC
>TRBJ2-2|TRBV7-7|NA|NA
CASSSSRGTGELFF
TGTGCCAGCAGTTCTTCTAGGGGAACCGGGGAGCTGTTTTTT
>TRBJ2-5|TRBV5-1|NA|NA
CASSLVPSAGETQYF
TGCGCCAGCAGCTTGGTGCCTAGCGCAGGGGAGACCCAGTACTTC